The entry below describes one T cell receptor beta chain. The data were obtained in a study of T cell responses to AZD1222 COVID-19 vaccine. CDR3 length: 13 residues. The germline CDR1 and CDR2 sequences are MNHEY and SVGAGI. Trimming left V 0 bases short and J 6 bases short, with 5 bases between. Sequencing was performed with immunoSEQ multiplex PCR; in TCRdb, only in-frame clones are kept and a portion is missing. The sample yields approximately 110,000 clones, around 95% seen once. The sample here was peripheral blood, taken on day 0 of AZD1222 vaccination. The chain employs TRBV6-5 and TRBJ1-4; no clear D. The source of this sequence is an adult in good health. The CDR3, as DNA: TGTGCCAGCAGTTACTCGAGTCATGAAAAACTGTTTTTT. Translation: CASSYSSHEKLFF.